These 28 T cell receptor beta chains were all obtained from the same sample, sequenced in a study of cytomegalovirus exposure and HLA in healthy donors. Amplification used 60 Vbeta primers and 13 Jbeta primers. Measured with immunoSEQ multiplex PCR; TCRdb has only the in-frame clones, and not every one. The sample consists of about 280,000 clones, about 87% of them appearing once. The sequencing input was PBMCs. These TCRs come from a woman younger than 35 in good health and CMV-seronegative.

The rearrangement joins TRBV2 to TRBJ2-3, with TRBD2 identical over 10 bases. There are 15 residues in the CDR3. CDR1 is SNHLY, CDR2 FYNNEI, per germline. V was pared by 5 bases and J by 1 base, with 3 bases of the junction left unmatched. The CDR3 coding sequence is TGTGCCAGCAGTCTCGGGACTAGCGGCACAGATACGCAGTATTTT. Translation: CASSLGTSGTDTQYF.

This chain joins TRBV6-5 and TRBJ2-5; 9 bases are shared with TRBD2. Germline-derived CDR1 and CDR2 are MNHEY and SVGAGI. V gave up 7 bases and J gave up 5 bases; unmatched junction bases: 11. There are 15 residues in the CDR3. CDR3: CASTPGGGAGETQYF. The CDR3 DNA reads TGTGCCAGCACCCCAGGCGGGGGGGCAGGCGAGACCCAGTACTTC.

The gene calls are TRBV5-6 and TRBJ1-4, with 8 bases aligning to TRBD1. Germline V gene data show CDR1 as SGHDT and CDR2 as YYEEEE. There are 15 residues in the CDR3. V lost 0 bases, J lost 8 bases, and 6 bases stayed unmatched. The CDR3 spells CASSLGTGKSEKLFF. CDR3 nucleotide sequence: TGTGCCAGCAGCTTGGGGACAGGGAAAAGCGAAAAACTGTTTTTT.

The CDR3 loop reads CASSLVADEAFF. Here the CDR3 DNA reads TGTGCCAGCAGCTTAGTAGCGGACGAAGCTTTCTTT. The J gene is TRBJ1-1, the V gene TRBV7-9, with no clear D. V lost 1 base and J 8 bases, leaving 8 bases between the germline ends. Germline V gene sequence: CDR1 SEHNR, CDR2 FQNEAQ (reference sequence). The CDR3 covers 12 residues. The whole variable domain, remainder taken from reference TRBV7-9 and TRBJ1-1, is DTGVSQNPRHKITKRGQNVTFRCDPISEHNRLYWYRQTLGQGPEFLTYFQNEAQLEKSRLLSDRFSAERPKGSFSTLEIQRTEQGDSAMYLCASSLVADEAFFGQGTRLTVV.

DNA for the CDR3: TGTGCCAGCAGTGAATGGAGAGAGACCGGGGAGCTGTTTTTT. Amino acids: CASSEWRETGELFF. The V call is TRBV2, the J call TRBJ2-2; D remains ambiguous. V lost 2 bases and J 5 bases, leaving 9 bases between the germline ends. Germline V gives CDR1 SNHLY, CDR2 FYNNEI. The CDR3 has 14 residues.

This clone has a single count. The rearrangement uses TRBV2 and TRBJ2-4; D unclear. CDR1 and CDR2 (germline): SNHLY, FYNNEI. Trimming stripped 9 bases from V and 1 base from J, with 16 bases between. The CDR3 has 15 residues. CDR3 protein: CASSPILVAKNIQYF. In DNA form, the CDR3 reads TGTGCCAGTTCGCCTATCTTGGTCGCCAAAAACATTCAGTACTTC.

CDR3 coding DNA: TGTGCCAGCAGCTTAGGCGGCACCGGGGAGCTGTTTTTT. The encoded protein is CASSLGGTGELFF. The gene calls are TRBV7-8 and TRBJ2-2; D remains unclear. Germline CDR1 SGHVS, CDR2 FQNEAQ. CDR3 length: 13 residues. With 1 base removed from V and 4 bases from J, the gap between germline ends came to 4 bases.

This clone has a handful of counts. The rearrangement uses TRBV4-2 and TRBJ1-4; 9 nucleotides align to TRBD1. The CDR3 is 15 residues long. Germline CDR1 is LGHNA and CDR2 is YNFKEQ. Germline trimming cut 4 bases from V and 7 bases from J; bases unmatched to any gene: 7. This chain's CDR3 is CASSLSQGAGEKLFF. The CDR3 bases are TGTGCCAGCAGCCTATCACAGGGGGCGGGTGAAAAACTGTTTTTT.

The chain carries TRBV6-1 and TRBJ1-2; 8 bases match TRBD1. Trimming at V came to 4 bases and at J to 4 bases, leaving 5 bases not matched to a gene. There are 14 residues in the CDR3. CDR1 is MNHNS and CDR2 is SASEGT in the germline V gene. The CDR3, as DNA: TGTGCCAGCAGTGTCCGACAGGGGCCCTATGGCTACACCTTC. Translation: CASSVRQGPYGYTF.

V gene TRBV5-1 combines with J gene TRBJ2-1; 7 positions agree with TRBD1. With 1 base clipped from V and 4 bases from J, the junction kept 2 bases outside the gene matches. Looked up from germline, CDR1 is SGHRS and CDR2 is YFSETQ. CDR3 length equals 14 residues. This CDR3 reads CASSLTGEYNEQFF. CDR3 sequence (DNA): TGCGCCAGCAGCTTGACAGGGGAATACAATGAGCAGTTCTTC. Full variable domain (remainder filled in from reference TRBV5-1 and TRBJ2-1): KAGVTQTPRYLIKTRGQQVTLSCSPISGHRSVSWYQQTPGQGLQFLFEYFSETQRNKGNFPGRFSGRQFSNSRSEMNVSTLELGDSALYLCASSLTGEYNEQFFGPGTRLTVL.

The sample holds one count of this clone. The rearrangement joins TRBV6-6 to TRBJ1-2, with unresolved D. Germline V gene data show CDR1 as MNHNY and CDR2 as SVGAGI (reference sequence). CDR3 length: 14 amino acids. Trimming took off 0 bases at V and 3 bases at J, with 8 bases between the two ends. CDR3 in amino acids: CASSYSGQDYGYTF. The CDR3 DNA follows: TGTGCCAGCAGTTACTCGGGCCAGGACTATGGCTACACCTTC.

The chain uses TRBV19 and TRBJ2-7; 7 nucleotides line up with TRBD1. The length of the CDR3 is 20 residues. V was pared by 6 bases and J by 6 bases, with 29 bases of the junction left unmatched. Germline assignment: CDR1 LNHDA and CDR2 SQIVND (reference sequence). The DNA of the CDR3 is TGTGCCAGTAGCATTTATCTTCCGGGACAGCCGACTGGGCGCCCGGTCGAGCAGTACTTC. The encoded protein is CASSIYLPGQPTGRPVEQYF.

This sequence joins TRBV6-1 and TRBJ1-2, with 7 bases identical to TRBD1. This CDR3 has 14 amino acids. Germline V gene lookup returns CDR1 MNHNS and CDR2 SASEGT. V lost 4 bases, J lost 4 bases, and 6 bases stayed unmatched. DNA of the CDR3: TGTGCCAGCAGTGGCCGGGACAGCCTCTATGGCTACACCTTC. It yields the protein CASSGRDSLYGYTF.

This sequence joins TRBV4-2 and TRBJ1-2; TRBD1 aligns across 10 bases. Trimming at V came to 0 bases and at J to 4 bases, leaving 2 bases not matched to a gene. The CDR3 is 15 amino acids. Germline V CDR1 and CDR2: LGHNA, YNFKEQ. CDR3 sequence: CASSQEGQGLYGYTF. CDR3 sequence (DNA): TGTGCCAGCAGCCAAGAGGGACAGGGGCTCTATGGCTACACCTTC.

This chain links TRBV7-9 with TRBJ1-4; 8 positions match TRBD1. This CDR3 has 14 residues. The V segment lost 5 bases and the J segment 4 bases; nucleotides outside the gene matches: 3. Germline V gene lookup returns CDR1 SEHNR and CDR2 FQNEAQ (reference sequence). The CDR3 reads CASSLQGVNEKLFF. The CDR3 DNA is TGTGCCAGCAGCCTACAGGGGGTTAATGAAAAACTGTTTTTT.

The J gene is TRBJ1-1, the V gene TRBV9; D remains ambiguous. Trimming shortened V by 4 bases and J by 5 bases, and 12 bases separated the two germline ends. This CDR3 has 13 residues. Germline CDR1 reads SGDLS; CDR2 reads YYNGEE. The CDR3 nucleotides are TGTGCCAGCAGCCCTCAAGCGGGGACTGAAGCTTTCTTT. This codes for CASSPQAGTEAFF.

The chain carries TRBV9 and TRBJ1-5; no clear D. Trimming pared 0 bases from V and 0 bases from J, leaving 4 bases between. The CDR3 extends over 14 amino acids. Looked up from germline, CDR1 is SGDLS and CDR2 is YYNGEE. This chain's CDR3 is CASSVGGSNQPQHF. The DNA for the CDR3 is TGTGCCAGCAGCGTAGGAGGTAGCAATCAGCCCCAGCATTTT. The whole variable domain, filled in from reference TRBV9 and TRBJ1-5, reads DSGVTQTPKHLITATGQRVTLRCSPRSGDLSVYWYQQSLDQGLQFLIQYYNGEERAKGNILERFSAQQFPDLHSELNLSSLELGDSALYFCASSVGGSNQPQHFGDGTRLSIL.

The CDR3 nucleotides read TGTGCCAGCAGTGTACCGGGACTAGCGGGGCCCCCGGCTGGGGAGCTGTTTTTT. Its protein product is CASSVPGLAGPPAGELFF. The chain carries TRBV6-1 and TRBJ2-2; 13 bases map to TRBD2. V lost 4 bases to trimming and J lost 8 bases; unmatched junction nucleotides: 13. The CDR3 consists of 18 residues. Per the germline V gene, CDR1 is MNHNS and CDR2 is SASEGT.

The chain couples TRBV19 to TRBJ1-2; D is perhaps TRBD1 (6 bases). Trimming took off 8 bases at V and 0 bases at J, with 19 bases between the two ends. Germline V gives CDR1 LNHDA, CDR2 SQIVND (reference sequence). This CDR3 comprises 16 residues. In DNA form, the CDR3 reads TGTGCCAGTCGGGGGGCAGGGGCCAGGTCTAACTATGGCTACACCTTC. It specifies CASRGAGARSNYGYTF.

V and J are TRBV27 and TRBJ2-5, with TRBD1 matching over 8 bases. The CDR3 has 15 amino acids. J lost 4 bases, V lost 4 bases, and 8 bases had no gene match. The germline V gene encodes CDR1 MNHEY and CDR2 SMNVEV (reference sequence). The CDR3 coding sequence is TGTGCCAGCAGTTCGCCGGACAGGGTCAGAGAGACCCAGTACTTC. Translated: CASSSPDRVRETQYF.

The chain uses TRBV10-2 and TRBJ1-3, with 9 bases fitting TRBD1. The ends lost 0 bases at V and 1 base at J; junction bases unmatched: 4. CDR1 and CDR2 (germline): WSHSY, SAAADI. The CDR3 totals 17 residues. CDR3 protein: CASSESWDRVSGNTIYF. CDR3 bases: TGCGCCAGCAGTGAGTCCTGGGACAGGGTTTCTGGAAACACCATATATTTT.

This chain joins TRBV19 and TRBJ1-4; 7 positions match TRBD1. The length of the CDR3 is 13 residues. CDR1 LNHDA and CDR2 SQIVND come from the germline V gene (reference sequence). With V trimmed by 6 bases and J by 5 bases, 3 bases remained unmatched. The DNA of the CDR3 is TGTGCCAGTAGGGACAGGCGAAATGAAAAACTGTTTTTT. Its translation is CASRDRRNEKLFF.

V gene TRBV9 combines with J gene TRBJ2-1; TRBD2 matches at 8 bases. The germline gives CDR1 SGDLS, CDR2 YYNGEE. Trimming cost V 0 bases and J 5 bases; bases outside gene matches: 7. This CDR3 has 16 residues. This CDR3 reads CASSVAIAGTDNEQFF. CDR3 DNA sequence: TGTGCCAGCAGCGTAGCAATAGCGGGAACGGACAATGAGCAGTTCTTC.

As DNA, the CDR3 is TGTGCCAGCAGCGTGACAGGGGGTATGGGCTACGAGCAGTACTTC. Translating it yields CASSVTGGMGYEQYF. The chain is built from TRBV9 and TRBJ2-7; 9 bases are a match to TRBD1. V shed 2 bases and J 3 bases; nucleotides not matched to a gene: 6. CDR1 and CDR2 (germline): SGDLS, YYNGEE. The CDR3 has 15 residues.

This chain joins TRBV6-5 and TRBJ2-1; D unresolved. The ends were cut back, 0 bases at V and 6 bases at J, with 9 bases in the middle. Germline CDR1 MNHEY, CDR2 SVGAGI. The CDR3 consists of 14 residues. The CDR3 DNA sequence: TGTGCCAGCAGTTACTCGAACGCAGTCAATGAGCAGTTCTTC. Translated, it gives CASSYSNAVNEQFF.

This chain links TRBV5-6 with TRBJ2-1; 9 bases are shared with TRBD2. The J segment lost 7 bases and the V segment lost 4 bases, leaving 9 bases of the junction unmatched. CDR3 length equals 15 residues. Germline-derived CDR1 and CDR2 are SGHDT and YYEEEE. CDR3 DNA sequence: TGTGCCAGCAGCGAGATAAGCGGGGGGATTAATGAGCAGTTCTTC. This codes for CASSEISGGINEQFF.

The CDR3 region has the DNA TGTGCCAGCTTTACGGCGGGACAGGGGAACACTGAAGCTTTCTTT. Its translation: CASFTAGQGNTEAFF. The V call is TRBV13, the J call TRBJ1-1, with 9 positions matching TRBD1. Germline CDR1 PRHDT, CDR2 FYEKMQ (reference sequence). Trimming removed 8 bases from V and 1 base from J; junction bases left unmatched: 8. The CDR3 totals 15 residues.

The chain joins TRBV4-1 to TRBJ2-7, with D possibly TRBD1 on 6 matching bases. Between the trimmed V and J ends, which lost 0 bases and 3 bases, there was a span of 15 bases. From germline, CDR1 is MGHRA and CDR2 YSYEKL. The CDR3 is 16 amino acids. The CDR3, as DNA: TGCGCCAGCAGCCAAGAGAAACCGGGACATTACTACGAGCAGTACTTC. It yields the protein CASSQEKPGHYYEQYF.